This entry features one T cell receptor (beta chain) sequence. The data were taken from a study of neoadjuvant anti-PD-1 for oral cavity cancer. On the study more broadly: Patients without progression got a fourth dose around day 43.

The method was immunoSEQ multiplex PCR; TCRdb's version includes in-frame clones alone and lacks a portion of them. The repertoire includes roughly 24,000 clones, about 26% of them detected once, and 15% to 20% sits in the top ten. Time point defined: after neoadjuvant nivolumab, at surgical resection. Germline V lookup: CDR1 KGHSH, CDR2 LQKENI. V lost 3 bases and J 3 bases, leaving 8 bases between the germline ends. The CDR3 loop spans 13 amino acids. Sequences were derived from tumor tissue, sampled after nivolumab (anti-PD-1) treatment. The TCR originated in a person between 40 and 79 years old with oral cavity squamous cell carcinoma. The gene calls are TRBV18 and TRBJ1-2, with no clear D. The CDR3 is CASSPEQYYGYTF. CDR3 nucleotides: TGTGCCAGCTCACCCGAGCAGTACTATGGCTACACCTTC.